These 19 T cell receptor beta chains came from one sample sequenced in a study of cytomegalovirus exposure and HLA in healthy donors. PCR involved 60 Vbeta and 13 Jbeta primers. Some clones are missing from TCRdb's copy, which holds only in-frame ones; the method was immunoSEQ multiplex PCR. There are 100,000 to 150,000 clones in the sample; about 78% occur only once, and 1.4% to 1.5% lies in the top ten. The specimen sequenced was PBMCs. These receptors came from a female donor in good health and CMV-seronegative.

The chain combines TRBV5-6 with TRBJ1-2; D unclear. Germline CDR1 SGHDT, CDR2 YYEEEE. The CDR3 consists of 15 residues. Trimming took 4 bases from V and 1 from J, leaving 14 bases between them. This CDR3 reads CASSLAPVGNYGYTF. CDR3 nucleotides: TGTGCCAGCAGCCTTGCGCCCGTTGGTAACTATGGCTACACCTTC.

The sample holds a few counts of this clone. CDR3 amino acids: CASSEVQGGYGYTF. CDR3 nucleotide sequence: TGTGCCAGCAGTGAAGTACAGGGCGGCTATGGCTACACCTTC. This rearrangement joins TRBV6-5 to TRBJ1-2, with TRBD1 as a possible D gene (6 bases). Germline V gene data show CDR1 as MNHEY and CDR2 as SVGAGI. V was trimmed by 5 bases and J by 4 bases, leaving 14 bases between them. The CDR3 length is 14 residues.

V is TRBV4-3 and J is TRBJ1-2; D may be TRBD1 (6 bases). V was pared by 2 bases and J by 0 bases, with 10 bases between. The CDR3 totals 15 residues. In germline, CDR1 is LGHNA, CDR2 YSLEER. The CDR3 DNA sequence: TGCGCCAGCAGCCAACAGCGGACAGCTAACTATGGCTACACCTTC. It translates to CASSQQRTANYGYTF.

The chain combines TRBV6-5 with TRBJ1-2; D call uncertain. CDR3 length: 15 amino acids. Germline-derived CDR1 and CDR2 are MNHEY and SVGAGI. V was trimmed by 6 bases and J by 4 bases, leaving 18 bases between them. CDR3 sequence: CASSQMGIPTYGYTF. The DNA of the CDR3 is TGTGCCAGCAGCCAGATGGGCATTCCTACCTATGGCTACACCTTC.

This clone appeared a few times. The chain carries TRBV5-1 and TRBJ1-2; no reliable D call. The V gene's germline CDR1 is SGHRS and CDR2 YFSETQ. V shed 1 base and J shed 9 bases, with 16 bases lying between them. The CDR3 runs 14 residues. The CDR3 loop is CASSLFLGGKSYTF. CDR3 DNA sequence: TGCGCCAGCAGCTTGTTTTTGGGAGGGAAAAGCTACACCTTC.

The V call is TRBV9, the J call TRBJ2-6; no firm D call. V lost 0 bases, J lost 1 base, and 5 bases lay in between. The CDR3 is 15 amino acids. CDR1 is SGDLS, CDR2 YYNGEE, per germline. The CDR3 loop reads CASSVARSGANVLTF. CDR3 bases: TGTGCCAGCAGCGTAGCCAGGTCTGGGGCCAACGTCCTGACTTTC. The entire variable domain, with the rest obtained from reference TRBV9 and TRBJ2-6, is as follows: DSGVTQTPKHLITATGQRVTLRCSPRSGDLSVYWYQQSLDQGLQFLIQYYNGEERAKGNILERFSAQQFPDLHSELNLSSLELGDSALYFCASSVARSGANVLTFGAGSRLTVL.

The chain is built from TRBV7-9 and TRBJ2-7, with D unclear. Germline V lookup: CDR1 SEHNR, CDR2 FQNEAQ (reference sequence). This CDR3 is built from 16 residues. Trimming removed 5 bases at V and 3 bases at J, with 20 bases between. The CDR3 sequence: CASSPPGWADDYEQYF. For the CDR3, the DNA is TGTGCCAGCAGCCCCCCTGGATGGGCAGACGACTACGAGCAGTACTTC.

The CDR3 protein is CASSLDLGDTEAFF. The CDR3 DNA is TGTGCCAGCAGCTTAGATCTCGGGGACACTGAAGCTTTCTTT. This rearrangement joins TRBV11-2 to TRBJ1-1; no clear D gene. V was clipped by 0 bases and J by 3 bases, with 8 bases between them. The germline gives CDR1 SGHAT, CDR2 FQNNGV. The CDR3 covers 14 residues.

The rearrangement uses TRBV6-5 and TRBJ2-2, with a weak D call TRBD2 (5 bases). The CDR3 has 15 amino acids. V was pared by 6 bases and J by 2 bases, with 13 bases between. Germline V gene sequence: CDR1 MNHEY, CDR2 SVGAGI. CDR3 nucleotide sequence: TGTGCCAGCAGGCTAGGCAGCGGAAACACCGGGGAGCTGTTTTTT. It yields the protein CASRLGSGNTGELFF.

This chain uses TRBV15 with TRBJ2-1; 14 bases match TRBD2. CDR1 and CDR2 from the germline V gene are LNHNV and YYDKDF (reference sequence). V was clipped by 2 bases and J by 9 bases; unmatched bases: 9. This CDR3 is built from 17 residues. CDR3 sequence (DNA): TGTGCCACCAGCAGATACCCCGGGACTAGCGGGAGCGGTGAGCAGTTCTTC. Translation: CATSRYPGTSGSGEQFF.

The chain employs TRBV7-3 and TRBJ2-7; 8 nucleotides agree with TRBD1. The CDR3 is made up of 12 amino acids. Trimming removed 10 bases from V and 7 bases from J; junction bases left unmatched: 9. CDR1 is SGHTA and CDR2 is FQGTGA in the germline V gene. CDR3 in amino acids: CATTTGAREQYF. CDR3 DNA sequence: TGTGCCACCACGACAGGGGCGCGTGAGCAGTACTTC.

The chain combines TRBV5-1 with TRBJ2-1, with D possibly matching TRBD1 (5 bases). Germline loops: CDR1 SGHRS, CDR2 YFSETQ. Trimming took 0 bases from V and 8 from J, leaving 15 bases between them. This CDR3 is built from 15 residues. DNA of the CDR3: TGCGCCAGCAGCTTGGTTCTGGGCCCCAGGGATGAGCAGTTCTTC. Translation gives CASSLVLGPRDEQFF.

This clone has only a few counts. The gene calls are TRBV9 and TRBJ2-1, with D unresolved. The CDR3 has 13 residues. The germline V gene has CDR1 SGDLS and CDR2 YYNGEE. Between the trimmed V and J ends, which lost 0 bases and 8 bases, there was a span of 9 bases. The chain's CDR3 is CASSVGGNDEQFF. CDR3 bases: TGTGCCAGCAGCGTAGGCGGCAACGATGAGCAGTTCTTC.

The chain carries TRBV10-1 and TRBJ2-2, with 7 bases lining up with TRBD1. CDR1 and CDR2 (germline): WNHNN, SYGVQD (reference sequence). The junction had 13 bases not matched to a gene; V was cut back by 0 bases and J by 0 bases. This CDR3 comprises 20 residues. The CDR3 bases are TGCGCCAGCAGTGAGTCGCTTTCCCCCGGAGACAGGGCGAACACCGGGGAGCTGTTTTTT. This sequence encodes CASSESLSPGDRANTGELFF.

The chain carries TRBV4-1 and TRBJ2-5; weak D call: TRBD1 (6 bases). Per the germline V gene, CDR1 is MGHRA and CDR2 is YSYEKL. CDR3 length: 14 amino acids. V was shortened by 1 base and J by 5 bases, with 11 bases between the two germline ends. CDR3 in DNA: TGCGCCAGCAGCCAAGTTGCAGGGGTGGAGACCCAGTACTTC. It specifies CASSQVAGVETQYF.

The rearrangement links TRBV2 to TRBJ2-3, with TRBD2 matching over 14 bases. From germline, CDR1 is SNHLY and CDR2 FYNNEI. The V and J ends lost 5 bases and 8 bases, in that order; junction bases with no gene match: 9. This CDR3 is 16 amino acids long. CDR3 in DNA: TGTGCCAGCAGTTTGACTAGCGGGAGGGTCCAGGGTACGCAGTATTTT. As protein: CASSLTSGRVQGTQYF. The full variable domain, in which reference TRBV2 and TRBJ2-3 provide the parts outside the CDR3, is EPEVTQTPSHQVTQMGQEVILRCVPISNHLYFYWYRQILGQKVEFLVSFYNNEISEKSEIFDDQFSVERPDGSNFTLKIRSTKLEDSAMYFCASSLTSGRVQGTQYFGPGTRLTVL.

The chain has TRBV11-3 and TRBJ2-3, with D unclear. Germline V lookup: CDR1 SGHNT, CDR2 YENEEA. The CDR3 length is 15 residues. V lost 9 bases and J 0 bases, leaving 16 bases between the germline ends. The CDR3 is CASSNGGTSTDTQYF. The CDR3 DNA is TGTGCCAGTTCGAATGGCGGAACTAGCACAGATACGCAGTATTTT.

The J gene is TRBJ2-3, the V gene TRBV19, with TRBD2 matching over 7 bases. V dropped 3 bases and J dropped 4; count of bases not matched to a gene: 7. The CDR3 runs to 15 residues. Germline V lookup: CDR1 LNHDA, CDR2 SQIVND (reference sequence). The CDR3 loop reads CASSISGLTADTQYF. DNA of the CDR3: TGTGCCAGTAGTATTTCGGGACTAACGGCAGATACGCAGTATTTT. Based on the CDR3 plus reference TRBV19 and TRBJ2-3, the full variable domain is DGGITQSPKYLFRKEGQNVTLSCEQNLNHDAMYWYRQDPGQGLRLIYYSQIVNDFQKGDIAEGYSVSREKKESFPLTVTSAQKNPTAFYLCASSISGLTADTQYFGPGTRLTVL.

The rearrangement links TRBV10-3 to TRBJ2-2, with TRBD2 matching over 8 bases. The CDR3 consists of 17 residues. Germline CDR1 and CDR2: ENHRY and SYGVKD. The V segment lost 1 base and the J segment 0 bases; nucleotides outside the gene matches: 4. CDR3 nucleotide sequence: TGTGCCATCAGTGAGTGGACGGGGGGGACGAACACCGGGGAGCTGTTTTTT. Translated, it gives CAISEWTGGTNTGELFF.